This T cell receptor beta chain emerged from a study of T cell responses to AZD1222 COVID-19 vaccine (dated by TCRdb to about 2021). About the investigation overall: AZD1222 recipients whose second dose came at about 4 weeks and those whose second dose came at about 12 weeks were combined into one group, since spike-specific TCR depth and breadth did not differ between the two schedules. A total of 233 trial participants underwent TCR sequencing, of whom about 210 had received two doses of AZD1222 and about 25 had received two doses of the MenACWY control vaccine. Trial participants were enrolled into age subgroups of 18-55, 56-69 and 70-plus years, which contained around 140, 26 and 57 TCR-sequenced participants, respectively. Overall study outcomes, separate from this receptor: The 56-69-year group was small, and its depth increase did not reach significance, likely because of low power. Conclusions about previously exposed vaccinees are limited because only a handful of AZD1222 recipients were SARS-CoV-2 seropositive at baseline. A significant rise in spike-specific TCR breadth and depth was observed after two AZD1222 doses relative to day 0 and relative to MenACWY recipients. Participants were mostly white British, with more females than males. The authors suggested clonal diversity may have been underestimated. Because no day 14 peak-response samples were available, repertoires were characterized only after the peak T cell response. Vaccine-associated CD4 TCRs spanned the whole spike protein, with dominant responses in regions 160-218 and 743-854. Nearly half of unique spike-specific TCRs reportedly recognized epitopes outside regions mutated in the B.1.351 and B.1.1.7 variants.

Note on this clone: This receptor's antigen is unknown. Base-call qualities are not available, and no considerably larger clone is one nucleotide away.

The CDR3 regions of human TCRbeta chains were analyzed by immunosequencing. From the authors' description of their analysis: Repertoire TCRs were checked for matches against a reference library of SARS-CoV-2-specific TCRs that had been generated using the MIRA antigen-specificity platform. Breadth was defined as the fraction of unique TCRs that were SARS-CoV-2-associated, and depth was defined as the fraction of total T cells that were SARS-CoV-2-associated. Using the MIRA data, every spike-specific TCR was mapped to the spike region that the TCR reacted to and assigned to either a CD4 or a CD8 class. Log10-transformed breadth and depth values were compared by one-way ANOVA with Sidak's multiple comparisons tests. Imported from immuneACCESS, the table was reduced by TCRdb to in-frame sequences with V and J called. These copies leave out some clones; in studies compared against another copy, an unresolved V gene accounts for under half, and the cause of the remainder is not known. V, J and clone size were drawn from that table, and D and trimming were deduced from the DNA. The sample includes just under 100,000 clones, with approximately 91% observed a single time. The top ten clones comprise 2.8% of the sample.

CDR1 and CDR2 (GTSNPN, SVGIG) derive from the germline V gene (reference sequence). V is shortened by 8 bases, J by 1 base, and the region joining them spans 12 bases. The CDR3 goes from the cysteine to the phenylalanine over 13 residues. The entry retains the CDR3 DNA only, 39 bases that are in frame from base 1. In the paper's terms, the time point label means: baseline before first vaccination. Vaccinee samples came from UK trials COV001 and COV002, including a single-blind randomized controlled phase 2/3 trial of AZD1222 (ChAdOx1 nCoV-19) in healthy adults. For TCRbeta chain sequencing, PBMC samples from trial participants were taken at day 0 and at day 28 after the second dose.

This sample comprised peripheral blood, obtained on day 0 of AZD1222 vaccination. The sequence was obtained from an adult in good health. The V and J genes are TRBV30 and TRBJ2-4; the D gene is not confidently resolved. CDR3 loop: CAQSQVAKNIQYF. The nucleotides read TGTGCCCAAAGTCAGGTTGCCAAAAACATTCAGTACTTC.